The source of this T cell receptor (beta chain) is a study of regulatory T cells in long-lasting Graves disease. Findings and caveats of the study: It was peripheral blood alone, not thyroid tissue, that was studied. There was favoring of TRBV28, TRBJ1-2 and TRBJ2-5 in persistent disease.

The CDR3 contains 16 residues. Germline values: CDR1 MNHEY, CDR2 SVGEGT. Stated time point: newly diagnosed GD, antithyroid drugs for less than 3 months. The authors made the TCR library using RNA they extracted from PBMCs. Graves' disease diagnoses followed American Thyroid Association guidelines. Collection of peripheral blood (nine milliliters) was done using EDTA tubes. Comment on this clonotype: Its antigen is currently unknown. Since a much larger clone is just one base distant, this may be a read error.

With iRepertoire HTBI primers and Arm-PCR of CDR3 regions, TCR beta libraries were built. Each CDR3 protein gets one entry after TCRdb re-called the multiplex PCR reads with MiXCR. The table includes some 250,000 distinct CDR3 sequences, approximately 16% detected once. The input for sequencing was peripheral blood mononuclear cells (PBMCs), taken at new diagnosis, from a patient treated with antithyroid drugs. The V and J genes are TRBV6-2 or TRBV6-3 and TRBJ2-1; TRBD2 matches at 9 bases. The DNA end lines up better with TRBJ2-7; the J call may be wrong. The TCR originated in a female donor with Graves disease. In DNA, the CDR3 is TGTGCCAGCAGTGAAGTTCTGGGACTAGCTTGGGATGAGCAGTACTTC. This translates into CASSEVLGLAWDEQYF.